What follows are 5 T cell receptor beta chains derived from one specimen sequenced in a study of T-cell memory formation after mild COVID-19. A single record per CDR3 protein comes from TCRdb applying MiXCR to the 5' RACE reads. The data hold about 290,000 distinct CDR3 sequences, with approximately 16% observed a single time. Sequencing was done on a sample of PBMCs or a T cell subset sorted from them (not recorded which). The receptors derive from a man between 18 and 29 years old who had mild COVID-19 (a few samples of this study predate the infection). Cell type and time point are not known.

V is TRBV7-3 and J is TRBJ1-1; no clear D. V was clipped by 0 bases and J by 6 bases, with 11 bases between them. CDR1 and CDR2 from the germline V gene are SGHTA and FQGTGA. The CDR3 is 14 amino acids. The CDR3 coding sequence is TGTGCCAGCAGCTTAACGCCAAGCTCCCCTGAAGCTTTCTTT. This encodes CASSLTPSSPEAFF.

This clonotype occurred a few times. This chain links TRBV20-1 with TRBJ2-5, with D possibly being TRBD1 (6 bases). The ends were cut back, 5 bases at V and 2 bases at J, with 12 bases in the middle. CDR1 is DFQATT, CDR2 SNEGSKA, per germline (reference sequence). CDR3 size: 13 residues. The CDR3 bases are TGCAGTGCTCCCGGTACAGGGCAAGAGACCCAGTACTTC. This codes for CSAPGTGQETQYF.

The chain recombines TRBV11-2 with TRBJ2-7, with a weak D call TRBD2 (6 bases). From germline, CDR1 is SGHAT and CDR2 FQNNGV. Trimming cost V 8 bases and J 4 bases, with 12 bases left between them. The CDR3 is 12 amino acids. The chain's CDR3 is CASGRDLYEQYV. The CDR3 DNA sequence: TGTGCCAGCGGGCGGGACCTTTACGAGCAGTACGTC.

The V call is TRBV7-9, the J call TRBJ1-1; D is uncertain. V lost 4 bases to trimming and J lost 1 base, with 10 bases between them. This CDR3 contains 14 residues. CDR1 SEHNR and CDR2 FQNEAQ come from the germline V gene (reference sequence). Here the CDR3 reads CASSSTAGNTEAFF. CDR3 DNA sequence: TGTGCCAGCAGCTCGACCGCGGGGAACACTGAAGCTTTCTTT.

The sample holds a few counts of this clonotype. The CDR3 bases are TGTGCCAGCAGCTTATCCCCGTGGGGGGGGTATGGCTACACCTTC. Protein sequence: CASSLSPWGGYGYTF. This chain joins TRBV7-9 and TRBJ1-2; D is possibly TRBD1 (5 bases). CDR1 and CDR2 from the germline V gene are SEHNR and FQNEAQ (reference sequence). V dropped 2 bases and J dropped 5 bases, with 15 bases sitting between them. This CDR3 region has 15 residues.